This T cell receptor (beta chain) was sequenced in a study of radiotherapy plus CTLA-4 blockade in lung cancer. A single count supports this clone. CDR3 size: 14 residues. CDR1 and CDR2 (germline): SQVTM, ANQGSEA. V was clipped by 4 bases and J by 0 bases; unmatched bases: 3. The assay was immunoSEQ multiplex PCR, and TCRdb's table has in-frame clones only and misses some. The sample lists some 43,000 clones; 82% were seen once. The receptor's source is a human donor with non-small cell lung cancer who had stable disease on radiotherapy plus ipilimumab. The source was peripheral blood, collected from a patient treated with radiotherapy plus ipilimumab. The genes are TRBV29-1 and TRBJ1-1; 9 bases match TRBD1. The chain's CDR3 is CSVARDRVNTEAFF. For the CDR3, the DNA is TGCAGCGTTGCCCGGGACAGGGTGAACACTGAAGCTTTCTTT.